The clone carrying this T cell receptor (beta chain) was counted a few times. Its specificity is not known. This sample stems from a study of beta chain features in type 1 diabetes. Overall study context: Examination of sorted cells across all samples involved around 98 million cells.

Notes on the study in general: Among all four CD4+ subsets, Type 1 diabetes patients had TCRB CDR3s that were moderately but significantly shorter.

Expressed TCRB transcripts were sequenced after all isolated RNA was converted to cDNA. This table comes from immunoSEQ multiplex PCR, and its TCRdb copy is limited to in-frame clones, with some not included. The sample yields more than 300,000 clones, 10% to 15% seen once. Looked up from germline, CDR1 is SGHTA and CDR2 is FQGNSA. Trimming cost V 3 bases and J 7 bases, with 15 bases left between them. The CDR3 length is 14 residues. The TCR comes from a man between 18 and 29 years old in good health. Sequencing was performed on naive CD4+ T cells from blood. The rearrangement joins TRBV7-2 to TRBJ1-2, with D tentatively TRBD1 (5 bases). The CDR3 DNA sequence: TGTGCCAGCAGCTTCCAGACAGATCGAGCTGGCTACACCTTC. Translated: CASSFQTDRAGYTF.